This T cell receptor beta chain came from a study of control samples from healthy donors and cancer patients. Measured with immunoSEQ multiplex PCR; TCRdb has only the in-frame clones, and not every one. The sample has about 140,000 clones, about 89% seen once. The CDR3 sequence is 15 residues long. The germline V gene has CDR1 SGHTA and CDR2 FQGNSA. With 4 bases clipped from V and 4 bases from J, the junction kept 8 bases outside the gene matches. The rearrangement links TRBV7-2 to TRBJ1-1, with TRBD1 identical over 8 bases. The origin of this receptor is a man younger than 35 in good health. What was sequenced was blood. The CDR3 loop is CASSYYRGSSTEAFF. The DNA for the CDR3 is TGTGCCAGCAGCTACTACAGGGGGTCAAGCACTGAAGCTTTCTTT. The full variable domain, in which reference TRBV7-2 and TRBJ1-1 provide the parts outside the CDR3, is GAGVSQSPSNKVTEKGKDVELRCDPISGHTALYWYRQSLGQGLEFLIYFQGNSAPDKSGLPSDRFSAERTGGSVSTLTIQRTQQEDSAVYLCASSYYRGSSTEAFFGQGTRLTVV.